These T cell receptor beta chains were read from a single sample in a study of cytomegalovirus exposure and HLA in healthy donors. Sequenced by immunoSEQ multiplex PCR; TCRdb stores in-frame clones only, minus some. The sample records tens of thousands of clones, around half being singletons. The sequenced material came from PBMCs. The source of these receptors is a woman in her forties in good health and CMV-seropositive. Both conserved end residues are part of each CDR3. D genes are given only for firm matches. Size tells how often a clone was seen (once, few, many) or the class of an expanded clone, and some rows leave it out.

>TRBV7-3|TRBJ2-3|TRBD2|NA
TGTGCCAGCAGCTCAGCGGGGCGCACAGATACGCAGTATTTT
CASSSAGRTDTQYF
>TRBV2|TRBJ2-7|TRBD1|NA
TGTGCCAGCAGTCCCGGGACAGGAATCTCCTACGAGCAGTACTTC
CASSPGTGISYEQYF
>TRBV7-2|TRBJ1-4|NA|few
TGTGCCAGCAGCTTACAGATTAATGAAAAACTGTTTTTT
CASSLQINEKLFF
>TRBV4-1|TRBJ1-2|NA|NA
TGCGCCAGCAGCCCCCCGCAGGGCGAACGCTACACCTTC
CASSPPQGERYTF
>TRBV10-3|TRBJ1-2|TRBD1|NA
TGTGCCATCAGTGAGACGGGACAGCTAACCAATGGCTACACCTTC
CAISETGQLTNGYTF
>TRBV2|TRBJ1-5|TRBD1|NA
TGTGCCAGCAGTGAAGAACAGGGGGGGAGCAATCAGCCCCAGCATTTT
CASSEEQGGSNQPQHF
>TRBV9|TRBJ1-1|NA|NA
TGTGCCAGCAGCGTAGCTGCGATGAACACTGAAGCTTTCTTT
CASSVAAMNTEAFF
>TRBV2|TRBJ1-2|TRBD1|NA
TGTGCCAGCAGTGAAGGTTCAGGGGGCTACGGCTACACCTTC
CASSEGSGGYGYTF
>TRBV4-1|TRBJ2-5|TRBD2|NA
TGCGCCAGCAGCCTCGGGACTAGCGGGGGGACGGAGACCCAGTACTTC
CASSLGTSGGTETQYF
>TRBV9|TRBJ1-4|TRBD1|NA
TGTGCCAGCAGTCTTGACAGGGGGCCCAATGAAAAACTGTTTTTT
CASSLDRGPNEKLFF
>TRBV19|TRBJ1-2|NA|few
TGTGCCAGTAGTATAGTACAGAGCTATGGCTACACCTTC
CASSIVQSYGYTF
>TRBV7-2|TRBJ2-7|NA|NA
TGTGCCAGCAGCCTCTCCTACGAGCAGTACTTC
CASSLSYEQYF